Here is one TCR beta chain with its context. This specimen includes other DNA sequences encoding the same CDR3. This entry is derived from a study of OX40 agonist ivuxolimab in advanced cancers. Study background: Of mixed ages from about 23 to 79 and averaging roughly 60 years, the group was about 80% male.

V was clipped by 6 bases and J by 2 bases, with 10 bases between them. This CDR3 is 13 amino acids long. Germline V CDR1 and CDR2: KGHSH, LQKENI. The data were produced by immunoSEQ multiplex PCR, yet TCRdb's version contains in-frame clones alone and is incomplete. Of about 83,000 clones in the sample, roughly 90% are singletons; the top ten hold 0.6% to 0.9%. Sample: CD4+ or CD8+ T cells sorted from blood, taken in a trial of the OX40 agonist ivuxolimab. This TCR was sampled from an adult with an advanced solid tumor such as melanoma, head and neck, liver or kidney cancer. The V gene is TRBV18, the J gene TRBJ2-5; maybe TRBD1 (6 bases). The CDR3 DNA follows: TGTGCCAGCTCCCTCGGACAGCAAGAGACCCAGTACTTC. The encoded protein is CASSLGQQETQYF.